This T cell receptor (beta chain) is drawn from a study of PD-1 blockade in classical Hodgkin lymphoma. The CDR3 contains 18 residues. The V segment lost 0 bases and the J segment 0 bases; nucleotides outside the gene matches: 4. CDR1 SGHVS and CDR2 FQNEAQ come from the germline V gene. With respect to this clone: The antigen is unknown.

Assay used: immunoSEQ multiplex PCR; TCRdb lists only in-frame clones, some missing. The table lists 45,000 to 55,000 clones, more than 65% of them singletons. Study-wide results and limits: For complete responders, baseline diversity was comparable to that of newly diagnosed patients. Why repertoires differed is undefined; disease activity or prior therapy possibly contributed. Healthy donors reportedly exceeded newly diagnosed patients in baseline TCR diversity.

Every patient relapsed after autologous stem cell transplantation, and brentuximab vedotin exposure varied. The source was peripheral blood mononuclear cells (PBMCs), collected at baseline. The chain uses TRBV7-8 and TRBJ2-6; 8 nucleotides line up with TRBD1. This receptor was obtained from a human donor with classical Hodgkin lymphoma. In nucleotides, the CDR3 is TGTGCCAGCAGCTTAGCGACAGGGGTCCTCTCTGGGGCCAACGTCCTGACTTTC. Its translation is CASSLATGVLSGANVLTF.